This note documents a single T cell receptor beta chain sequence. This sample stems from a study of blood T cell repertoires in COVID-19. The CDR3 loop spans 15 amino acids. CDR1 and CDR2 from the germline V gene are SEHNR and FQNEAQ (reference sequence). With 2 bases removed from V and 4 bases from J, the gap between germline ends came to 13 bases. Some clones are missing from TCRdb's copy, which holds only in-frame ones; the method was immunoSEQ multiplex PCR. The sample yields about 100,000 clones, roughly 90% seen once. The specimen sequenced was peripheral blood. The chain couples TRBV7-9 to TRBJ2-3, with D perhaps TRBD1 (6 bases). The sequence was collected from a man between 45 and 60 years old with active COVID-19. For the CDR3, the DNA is TGTGCCAGCAGCTTATCTCGGGGACAAGCAGATACGCAGTATTTT. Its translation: CASSLSRGQADTQYF. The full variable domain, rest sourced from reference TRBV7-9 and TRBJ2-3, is DTGVSQNPRHKITKRGQNVTFRCDPISEHNRLYWYRQTLGQGPEFLTYFQNEAQLEKSRLLSDRFSAERPKGSFSTLEIQRTEQGDSAMYLCASSLSRGQADTQYFGPGTRLTVL.